Included here is one T cell receptor beta chain sequence, with context. Its matching antigen is unknown. With 5 bases removed from V and 0 bases from J, the gap between germline ends came to 7 bases. Germline-derived CDR1 and CDR2 are KGHSH and LQKENI. The CDR3 runs to 14 residues. The sample comes from a study of PD-1 blockade in classical Hodgkin lymphoma. Study-level points and caveats: CD4+ TCR diversity, unlike CD8+, rose significantly by C4D1.

Assay used: immunoSEQ multiplex PCR; TCRdb lists only in-frame clones, some missing. This table has 12,000 or so clones, roughly 78% appearing once. All patients relapsed after autologous stem cell transplantation, and brentuximab vedotin exposure varied. The source of this sequence is a human donor with classical Hodgkin lymphoma. This specimen consisted of peripheral blood mononuclear cells (PBMCs), obtained at baseline. The chain links TRBV18 to TRBJ2-2; no definite D call. For the CDR3, the DNA is TGTGCCAGCTCAGCGGACGCGAACACCGGGGAGCTGTTTTTT. It encodes CASSADANTGELFF. The whole variable domain, filled in from reference TRBV18 and TRBJ2-2, reads NAGVMQNPRHLVRRRGQEARLRCSPMKGHSHVYWYRQLPEEGLKFMVYLQKENIIDESGMPKERFSAEFPKEGPSILRIQQVVRGDSAAYFCASSADANTGELFFGEGSRLTVL.